A single sample is the source of the 17 T cell receptor beta chains below, sequenced in a study of radiotherapy plus CTLA-4 blockade in lung cancer. TCRdb's copy holds only in-frame clones and misses some; the assay was immunoSEQ multiplex PCR. This sample carries around 32,000 clones, about 81% of them seen once, and the ten largest clones take about 22%. This sample comprised peripheral blood, obtained from a patient treated with radiotherapy plus ipilimumab. These receptors were taken from a human donor with non-small cell lung cancer that progressed on radiotherapy plus ipilimumab.

The CDR3 sequence: CASSLAGTGGEAGTQYF. The CDR3 region has the DNA TGTGCCAGCAGCCTCGCCGGGACAGGGGGCGAGGCTGGCACCCAGTACTTC. This chain uses TRBV2 with TRBJ2-5; the match to TRBD1 covers 12 bases. This CDR3 contains 17 residues. Germline CDR1 and CDR2: SNHLY and FYNNEI. With 6 bases clipped from V and 8 bases from J, the junction kept 16 bases outside the gene matches.

V and J are TRBV4-3 and TRBJ2-5; TRBD2 matches at 14 bases. The germline gives CDR1 LGHNA, CDR2 YSLEER. Trimming took 3 bases from V and 5 from J; bases not matched to a gene: 5. CDR3 length: 16 amino acids. The CDR3 region is CASSHRLAGGDETQYF. The CDR3 DNA is TGCGCCAGCAGCCACAGACTAGCGGGGGGGGATGAGACCCAGTACTTC.

V is TRBV2 and J is TRBJ2-3; 14 positions match TRBD2. The CDR3 spans 15 residues. Trimming at V came to 6 bases and at J to 10 bases, leaving 9 bases not matched to a gene. Looked up from germline, CDR1 is SNHLY and CDR2 is FYNNEI. The CDR3 nucleotides read TGTGCCAGCAGCCCCGGGACTAGCGGGGGCGGTGCGCAGTATTTT. Amino acids: CASSPGTSGGGAQYF.

The chain carries TRBV2 and TRBJ2-2; TRBD1 agrees at 8 bases. The V gene's germline CDR1 is SNHLY and CDR2 FYNNEI. After removal of 4 bases from V and 0 bases from J, the junction contained 4 bases not matched to a gene. This CDR3 region has 16 residues. The CDR3 is CASSARTGSNTGELFF. The CDR3 nucleotides read TGTGCCAGCAGTGCGAGGACAGGGTCGAACACCGGGGAGCTGTTTTTT. Full variable domain (outside the CDR3, taken from reference TRBV2 and TRBJ2-2): EPEVTQTPSHQVTQMGQEVILRCVPISNHLYFYWYRQILGQKVEFLVSFYNNEISEKSEIFDDQFSVERPDGSNFTLKIRSTKLEDSAMYFCASSARTGSNTGELFFGEGSRLTVL.

The V and J genes are TRBV7-8 and TRBJ1-1; D ambiguous. This CDR3 is built from 14 residues. V was shortened by 1 base and J by 5 bases, with 11 bases between the two germline ends. Germline assignment: CDR1 SGHVS and CDR2 FQNEAQ. CDR3 residues: CASSLVSGNTEAFF. Here the CDR3 DNA reads TGTGCCAGCAGCTTAGTTTCGGGGAATACTGAAGCTTTCTTT. Using reference TRBV7-8 and TRBJ1-1 for the parts outside the CDR3, the full variable domain is GAGVSQSPRYKVAKRGQDVALRCDPISGHVSLFWYQQALGQGPEFLTYFQNEAQLDKSGLPSDRFFAERPEGSVSTLKIQRTQQEDSAVYLCASSLVSGNTEAFFGQGTRLTVV.

In DNA form, the CDR3 reads TGCGCCAGCAGAGAGACAGGATCCTCCTACGAGCAGTACTTC. Protein product: CASRETGSSYEQYF. The V call is TRBV10-2, the J call TRBJ2-7; a possible D gene is TRBD1 (6 bases). The V end was cut by 6 bases, the J end by 0 bases, with 12 bases between. This CDR3 has 14 amino acids. In germline, CDR1 is WSHSY, CDR2 SAAADI.

The chain recombines TRBV6-1 with TRBJ1-1; D unclear. The length of the CDR3 is 15 residues. V was pared by 2 bases and J by 0 bases, with 10 bases between. CDR1 is MNHNS and CDR2 is SASEGT in the germline V gene. CDR3 nucleotide sequence: TGTGCCAGCAGTGAACACCCACAGTTGAACACTGAAGCTTTCTTT. Its protein product is CASSEHPQLNTEAFF.

The rearrangement joins TRBV7-2 to TRBJ2-7; 7 bases are shared with TRBD2. Germline values: CDR1 SGHTA, CDR2 FQGNSA. V lost 4 bases, J lost 6 bases, and 3 bases stayed unmatched. CDR3 length: 12 amino acids. The CDR3 DNA follows: TGTGCCAGCAGCTCCGGACTAGGCGAGCAGTACTTC. This codes for CASSSGLGEQYF. Based on the CDR3 plus reference TRBV7-2 and TRBJ2-7, the full variable domain is GAGVSQSPSNKVTEKGKDVELRCDPISGHTALYWYRQSLGQGLEFLIYFQGNSAPDKSGLPSDRFSAERTGGSVSTLTIQRTQQEDSAVYLCASSSGLGEQYFGPGTRLTVT.

The DNA of the CDR3 is TGTGCCAGCAGCTGGGCGGGGAACGAGCAGTACTTC. This codes for CASSWAGNEQYF. The V gene is TRBV5-6, the J gene TRBJ2-7; D may be TRBD2 (6 bases). This CDR3 has 12 residues. The germline V gene encodes CDR1 SGHDT and CDR2 YYEEEE. Trimming pared 3 bases from V and 5 bases from J, leaving 9 bases between. The full variable domain, in which reference TRBV5-6 and TRBJ2-7 provide the parts outside the CDR3, is DAGVTQSPTHLIKTRGQQVTLRCSPKSGHDTVSWYQQALGQGPQFIFQYYEEEERQRGNFPDRFSGHQFPNYSSELNVNALLLGDSALYLCASSWAGNEQYFGPGTRLTVT.

This chain uses TRBV7-9 with TRBJ2-1, with 9 bases aligning to TRBD1. V dropped 5 bases and J dropped 8; count of bases not matched to a gene: 16. Per germline, CDR1 SEHNR and CDR2 FQNEAQ (reference sequence). The CDR3 extends over 17 amino acids. The DNA of the CDR3 is TGTGCCAGCAGCCCACCATTCCGGGACAGGGCGGCGGATGAGCAGTTCTTC. Translating gives CASSPPFRDRAADEQFF.

This chain links TRBV19 with TRBJ1-5; D is perhaps TRBD1 (6 bases). The V end lost 7 bases, the J end lost 6 bases, and 13 bases lay between the germline ends. The germline gives CDR1 LNHDA, CDR2 SQIVND (reference sequence). The CDR3 extends over 13 amino acids. The CDR3 nucleotides are TGTGCCAGTACCCAGGGGACCGGTCAGCCCCAGCATTTT. This gives the protein CASTQGTGQPQHF. Combining the CDR3 with reference TRBV19 and TRBJ1-5 gives the whole variable domain DGGITQSPKYLFRKEGQNVTLSCEQNLNHDAMYWYRQDPGQGLRLIYYSQIVNDFQKGDIAEGYSVSREKKESFPLTVTSAQKNPTAFYLCASTQGTGQPQHFGDGTRLSIL.

This clone was picked up a small number of times. The chain joins TRBV13 to TRBJ1-1, with D hard to call. The V end lost 2 bases, the J end lost 8 bases, and 12 bases lay between the germline ends. Germline CDR1 PRHDT, CDR2 FYEKMQ (reference sequence). This CDR3 has 13 amino acids. The chain's CDR3 is CASSLSLGEEAFF. CDR3 DNA sequence: TGTGCCAGCAGCTTAAGTCTTGGGGAGGAAGCTTTCTTT.

The rearrangement uses TRBV2 and TRBJ1-1; 7 nucleotides line up with TRBD1. Germline V gene data show CDR1 as SNHLY and CDR2 as FYNNEI. CDR3 length: 15 amino acids. V lost 5 bases, J lost 0 bases, and 6 bases stayed unmatched. The CDR3, as DNA: TGTGCCAGCAGTAGAATGGGACAGTTGAACACTGAAGCTTTCTTT. Amino acids: CASSRMGQLNTEAFF.

This clone was counted between two and nine times. The chain couples TRBV11-2 to TRBJ2-4, with TRBD2 as a possible D gene (5 bases). There are 13 residues in the CDR3. Germline lookup yields CDR1 SGHAT and CDR2 FQNNGV. V lost 6 bases and J lost 12, with 18 bases in between. Here the CDR3 reads CASSSLEVVGQYF. DNA for the CDR3: TGTGCCAGCAGTTCCCTGGAGGTAGTCGGTCAGTACTTC.

This clone turned up a few times. Other nucleotide sequences from this sample produce the same CDR3. The genes are TRBV10-3 and TRBJ1-2; possible D gene TRBD1, 6 bases. The germline CDR1 and CDR2 sequences are ENHRY and SYGVKD. There are 14 residues in the CDR3. Between the trimmed V and J ends, which lost 6 bases and 1 base, there was a span of 12 bases. Here the CDR3 reads CAISLTGGNYGYTF. The CDR3 nucleotides read TGTGCCATCAGCCTGACAGGAGGTAACTATGGCTACACCTTC.

This clone was observed a single time. This chain uses TRBV6-1 with TRBJ2-7; TRBD1 agrees at 7 bases. The CDR3 length is 13 residues. V lost 7 bases, J lost 2 bases, and 5 bases stayed unmatched. Germline V gene data show CDR1 as MNHNS and CDR2 as SASEGT. The CDR3 here is CASKWDSTYEQYF. CDR3 bases: TGTGCCAGCAAATGGGACAGTACCTACGAGCAGTACTTC.

The genes are TRBV6-1 and TRBJ1-5; a possible D gene is TRBD1 (6 bases). V lost 3 bases, J lost 6 bases, and 15 bases lay in between. CDR1 and CDR2 (germline): MNHNS, SASEGT. The CDR3 is made up of 15 amino acids. Written as DNA, the CDR3 is TGTGCCAGCAGTGAGATTGGGGGCGCAACTCAGCCCCAGCATTTT. As protein: CASSEIGGATQPQHF.